This TCR beta chain was recorded in a study of blood T cell repertoires in COVID-19. Background on the study: The cDNA or gDNA used as material had been derived from T cells, B-cell-depleted T cells, or PBMCs.

Authors' data handling: Cell counts per sample came from amplifying reference gene primers. Clones were sequenced by immunoSEQ multiplex PCR, and TCRdb holds only the in-frame ones, with some missing. Clone size and V and J calls were adopted from that table, with D and trimming inferred from the DNA. The sample lists around 500,000 clones; about 85% were seen once. Participants' reported clinical history set cohort assignment. Looked up from germline, CDR1 is LGHDT and CDR2 is YNNKEL (reference sequence). This CDR3 spans 15 amino acids. V dropped 3 bases and J dropped 1; count of bases not matched to a gene: 3.

The clonotype originates from an older woman who had recovered from COVID-19. The sample consisted of PBMCs or T cells enriched from blood (not recorded which). V usage is TRBV3-1 (or the pseudogene TRBV3-2) and J usage is TRBJ2-7, with 10 positions matching TRBD1. The CDR3 DNA reads as TGTGCCAGCAGCCAGCCGGGACAGGGGTCCTACGAGCAGTACTTC. It specifies CASSQPGQGSYEQYF.